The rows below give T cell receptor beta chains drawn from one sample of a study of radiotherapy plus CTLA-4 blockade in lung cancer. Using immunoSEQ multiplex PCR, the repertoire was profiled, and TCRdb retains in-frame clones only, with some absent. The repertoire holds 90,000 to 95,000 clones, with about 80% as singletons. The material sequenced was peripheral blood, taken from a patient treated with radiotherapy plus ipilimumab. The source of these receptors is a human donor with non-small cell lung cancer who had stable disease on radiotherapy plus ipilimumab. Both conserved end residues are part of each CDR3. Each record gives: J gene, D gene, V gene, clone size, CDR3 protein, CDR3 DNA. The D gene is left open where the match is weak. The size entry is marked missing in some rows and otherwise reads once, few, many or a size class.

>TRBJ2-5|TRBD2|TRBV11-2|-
CASSPRLAGGEETQYF
TGTGCCAGCAGCCCCCGACTAGCGGGAGGGGAAGAGACCCAGTACTTC
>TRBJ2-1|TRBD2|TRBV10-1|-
CASSAGTRNEQFF
TGCGCCAGCAGTGCCGGGACTAGAAATGAGCAGTTCTTC
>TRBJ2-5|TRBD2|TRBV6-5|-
CASSYSGTSGQETQYF
TGTGCCAGCAGTTACTCCGGGACTAGCGGTCAAGAGACCCAGTACTTC
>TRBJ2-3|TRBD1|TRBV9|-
CASSPRDRVITDTQYF
TGTGCCAGCAGCCCCCGGGACAGGGTCATTACAGATACGCAGTATTTT
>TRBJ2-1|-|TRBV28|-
CASSFGAGQVEQFF
TGTGCCAGCAGTTTCGGGGCGGGCCAGGTTGAGCAGTTCTTC
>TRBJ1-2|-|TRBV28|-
CASSEGYYGYTF
TGTGCCAGCAGTGAGGGGTACTATGGCTACACCTTC
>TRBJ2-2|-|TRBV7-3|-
CASSLNMAGELFF
TGTGCCAGCAGTCTTAACATGGCCGGGGAGCTGTTTTTT
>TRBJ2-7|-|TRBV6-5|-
CASRKPPYEQYF
TGTGCCAGCCGTAAACCCCCCTACGAGCAGTACTTC
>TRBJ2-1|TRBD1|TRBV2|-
CASSPPRQGRNNEQFF
TGTGCCAGCAGTCCCCCGAGACAGGGCAGAAACAATGAGCAGTTCTTC
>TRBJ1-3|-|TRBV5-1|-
CASSLTTVNSGNTIYF
TGCGCCAGCAGCTTAACTACGGTCAACTCTGGAAACACCATATATTTT
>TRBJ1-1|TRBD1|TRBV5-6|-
CASSSVRTGEAFF
TGTGCCAGCAGTTCAGTAAGGACAGGTGAAGCTTTCTTT
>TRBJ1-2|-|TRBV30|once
CAWSVHGANYGYTF
TGTGCCTGGAGTGTACATGGGGCGAACTATGGCTACACCTTC
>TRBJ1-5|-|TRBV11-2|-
CASSPEGGYSNQPQHF
TGTGCCAGCAGCCCCGAGGGGGGATATAGCAATCAGCCCCAGCATTTT
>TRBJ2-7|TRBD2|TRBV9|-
CASSVGASGWGYEQYF
TGTGCCAGCAGCGTAGGGGCTAGCGGGTGGGGTTACGAGCAGTACTTC
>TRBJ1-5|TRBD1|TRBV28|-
CASVRQGGGNQPQHF
TGTGCCAGCGTCCGTCAGGGGGGTGGCAATCAGCCCCAGCATTTT
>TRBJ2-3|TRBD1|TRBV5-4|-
CASSSTGPRSDTQYF
TGTGCCAGCAGCTCGACAGGGCCAAGATCAGATACGCAGTATTTT
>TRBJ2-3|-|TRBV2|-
CASTLWRAGTDTQYF
TGTGCCAGCACCCTATGGAGGGCCGGCACAGATACGCAGTATTTT
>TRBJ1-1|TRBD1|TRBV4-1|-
CASSQTDRGNTEAFF
TGCGCCAGCAGCCAGACGGACAGGGGGAACACTGAAGCTTTCTTT
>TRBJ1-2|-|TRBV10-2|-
CASSESRGYTF
TGCGCCAGCAGTGAGTCGCGTGGCTACACCTTC
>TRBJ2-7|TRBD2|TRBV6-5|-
CASSYSGGSSYEQYF
TGTGCCAGCAGTTACTCGGGGGGGAGCTCCTACGAGCAGTACTTC
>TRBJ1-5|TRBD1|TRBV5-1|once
CASTRGTEPYSNQPQHF
TGCGCCAGCACCCGAGGGACAGAACCTTATAGCAATCAGCCCCAGCATTTT
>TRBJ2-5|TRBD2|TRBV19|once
CASSSRLAGQRRETQYF
TGTGCCAGTAGTTCCCGACTAGCGGGACAACGCAGAGAGACCCAGTACTTC
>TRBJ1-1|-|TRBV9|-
CASSTGFGTEAFF
TGTGCCAGCAGCACCGGGTTTGGCACTGAAGCTTTCTTT
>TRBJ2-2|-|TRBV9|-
CASSGAGIRTGELFF
TGTGCCAGCAGCGGCGCGGGAATAAGGACCGGGGAGCTGTTTTTT
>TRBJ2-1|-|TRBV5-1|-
CASSFNQGNEQFF
TGCGCCAGCAGCTTTAACCAGGGAAATGAGCAGTTCTTC
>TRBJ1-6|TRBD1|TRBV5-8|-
CASSPDYRGEGSYNSPLHF
TGTGCCAGCAGCCCCGATTACAGGGGGGAAGGCTCCTATAATTCACCCCTCCACTTT
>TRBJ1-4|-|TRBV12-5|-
CASGLVGGRVNEKLFF
TGTGCTAGTGGTTTGGTAGGCGGCAGGGTAAATGAAAAACTGTTTTTT
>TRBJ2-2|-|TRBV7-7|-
CASSHARNTGELFF
TGTGCTAGCAGCCATGCAAGAAACACCGGGGAGCTGTTTTTT
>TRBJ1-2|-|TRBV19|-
CASRSTGYTF
TGTGCCAGTAGGTCCACGGGCTACACCTTC
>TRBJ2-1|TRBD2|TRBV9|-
CASSVAGGGSSYNEQFF
TGTGCCAGCAGCGTAGCGGGCGGGGGGAGCTCCTACAATGAGCAGTTCTTC
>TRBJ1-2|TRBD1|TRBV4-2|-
CASLRTGGRNYGYTF
TGTGCCAGCCTACGGACAGGGGGACGGAACTATGGCTACACCTTC
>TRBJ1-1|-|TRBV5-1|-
CASSLGGFRTEAFF
TGCGCCAGCAGCTTGGGAGGTTTTAGAACTGAAGCTTTCTTT
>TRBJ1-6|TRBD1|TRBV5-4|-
CASSLAGGYNSPLHF
TGTGCCAGCAGCTTGGCAGGGGGCTATAATTCACCCCTCCACTTT
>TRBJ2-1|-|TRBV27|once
CASSLYRLDNEQFF
TGTGCCAGCAGTTTATATAGGCTGGACAATGAGCAGTTCTTC
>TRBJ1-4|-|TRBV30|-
CAWKTRGSEKLFF
TGTGCCTGGAAAACACGGGGATCTGAAAAACTGTTTTTT
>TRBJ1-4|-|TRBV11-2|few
CASSSQGATNEKLFF
TGTGCCAGCAGCTCCCAGGGAGCAACTAATGAAAAACTGTTTTTT